This entry lists 15 T cell receptor beta chains sequenced from one sample in a study of regulatory T cells in long-lasting Graves disease. Arm-PCR of CDR3 regions with iRepertoire HTBI primers generated TCR beta libraries. Each CDR3 protein gets one entry after TCRdb re-called the multiplex PCR reads with MiXCR. The sample yields under 500,000 distinct CDR3 sequences, roughly 15% seen once. Time point denoted: newly diagnosed GD, antithyroid drugs for less than 3 months. Extracted PBMC RNA gave rise to the TCR library. These data were also reused for a study on T cells in Graves' hyperthyroidism and ophthalmopathy.

The sequencing here drew on peripheral blood mononuclear cells (PBMCs), taken at new diagnosis, from a patient treated with antithyroid drugs. The receptors were sampled from a woman aged 25 to 45 with Graves disease.

Ten or more counts support this clonotype. The chain couples TRBV11-2 to TRBJ2-1; 11 nucleotides match TRBD2. Germline CDR1 SGHAT, CDR2 FQNNGV. The V segment lost 5 bases and the J segment 3 bases; nucleotides outside the gene matches: 9. The CDR3 sequence is 17 residues long. The chain's CDR3 is CASSPHWGLADYNEQFF. The CDR3 nucleotides are TGTGCCAGCAGCCCTCATTGGGGACTAGCGGACTACAATGAGCAGTTCTTC.

This clonotype appeared many times. V gene TRBV11-2 combines with J gene TRBJ1-1; 7 positions match TRBD1. CDR3 length equals 15 residues. Looked up from germline, CDR1 is SGHAT and CDR2 is FQNNGV. The trim removed 4 bases at V and 0 bases at J, leaving 5 bases unmatched. CDR3 protein: CASSSLRGMNTEAFF. The CDR3 DNA reads TGTGCCAGCAGCTCACTCAGGGGGATGAACACTGAAGCTTTCTTT. The variable domain in full, with the rest retrieved from reference TRBV11-2 and TRBJ1-1, is EAGVAQSPRYKIIEKRQSVAFWCNPISGHATLYWYQQILGQGPKLLIQFQNNGVVDDSQLPKDRFSAERLKGVDSTLKIQPAKLEDSAVYLCASSSLRGMNTEAFFGQGTRLTVV.

As for this clonotype: This may be a read error, as it is one base from a much larger clone. The genes are TRBV24-1 and TRBJ2-7; TRBD2 matches 9 bases. V dropped 2 bases and J dropped 7; count of bases not matched to a gene: 14. Germline V CDR1 and CDR2: KGHDR, SFDVKD. The CDR3 loop spans 17 amino acids. The CDR3 here is CATSDWVSGSSYNEQYF. The CDR3 coding sequence is TGTGCCACCAGTGATTGGGTTAGCGGGAGTTCCTACAATGAGCAGTACTTC.

This clonotype was found once. This may stem from a read error, because a much larger clone lies one nucleotide away. In nucleotides, the CDR3 is TGTGCCAGCAGTCTTGGTACCGGGACAGGGCTTTACGAGCAGTACTTC. Translating it yields CASSLGTGTGLYEQYF. The chain has TRBV27 and TRBJ2-7; 9 bases align to TRBD1. This CDR3 is built from 16 residues. The germline V gene encodes CDR1 MNHEY and CDR2 SMNVEV (reference sequence). V shed 5 bases and J 4 bases; nucleotides not matched to a gene: 12.

This clonotype is a singleton in its sample. A read error is possible here, since a much larger clone lies one base away. This chain connects TRBV2 to TRBJ2-5; TRBD1 matches 7 bases. CDR1 is SNHLY, CDR2 FYNNEI, per germline. V lost 5 bases, J lost 4 bases, and 7 bases stayed unmatched. The CDR3 is 14 amino acids. The CDR3 DNA sequence: TGTGCCAGCAGTTCCGGACAGGAGGCAGAGACCCAGTACTTC. Residues: CASSSGQEAETQYF.

This clonotype was detected many times. The chain uses TRBV6-5 and TRBJ2-5; D is perhaps TRBD1 or TRBD2 (6 bases each). CDR1 and CDR2 from the germline V gene are MNHEY and SVGAGI. CDR3 length: 15 residues. Trimming stripped 2 bases from V and 4 bases from J, with 14 bases between. The CDR3, as DNA: TGTGCCAGCAGTTACGTCCGGGGGCTAGGAGAGACCCAGTACTTC. The encoded protein is CASSYVRGLGETQYF.

The sample holds many counts of this clonotype. The chain links TRBV29-1 to TRBJ2-7, with TRBD2 as a possible D gene (6 bases). V was trimmed by 4 bases and J by 2 bases, leaving 15 bases between them. Per germline, CDR1 SQVTM and CDR2 ANQGSEA. The CDR3 totals 14 residues. For the CDR3, the DNA is TGCAGCGTTGGGGGAAGACTAGGCCCCTACGAGCAGTACTTC. It is translated as CSVGGRLGPYEQYF.

The chain has TRBV6-2 or TRBV6-3 and TRBJ2-1; 8 nucleotides match TRBD2. V was pared by 6 bases and J by 0 bases, with 16 bases of the junction left unmatched. The CDR3 runs 19 residues. Germline lookup yields CDR1 MNHEY and CDR2 SVGEGT. This CDR3 is CASSHAAGGFSSSYNEQFF. As DNA, the CDR3 is TGTGCCAGCAGCCACGCGGCGGGAGGCTTCTCTAGCTCCTACAATGAGCAGTTCTTC.

V and J are TRBV29-1 and TRBJ2-3, with 8 bases lining up with TRBD2. The germline V gene encodes CDR1 SQVTM and CDR2 ANQGSEA. This CDR3 is 13 amino acids long. V gave up 7 bases and J gave up 3 bases; unmatched junction bases: 6. CDR3 nucleotide sequence: TGCAGCGGCCGGGAGGGCCCGACAGATACGCAGTATTTT. Residues: CSGREGPTDTQYF.

The sample holds many counts of this clonotype. The rearrangement joins TRBV24-1 to TRBJ2-7; possibly TRBD1 for D (6 bases). CDR1 is KGHDR, CDR2 SFDVKD, per germline. The ends were cut back, 6 bases at V and 2 bases at J, with 19 bases in the middle. CDR3 length: 16 residues. CDR3 bases: TGTGCCACCAGTCAAAACAGGGCGGATGGTCCCTACGAGCAGTACTTC. Protein sequence: CATSQNRADGPYEQYF.

CDR3: CASSLRWTPNTEAFF. DNA for the CDR3: TGCGCCAGCAGCTTGCGATGGACCCCGAACACTGAAGCTTTCTTT. J is TRBJ1-1 and V is TRBV5-1; D is undetermined. Trimming cost V 1 base and J 1 base, with 11 bases left between them. This CDR3 region has 15 residues. Per germline, CDR1 SGHRS and CDR2 YFSETQ.

In this sample, this clonotype turned up a few times. This may be a read error: a much more frequent sequence differs by one nucleotide. This CDR3 fails to terminate in the conserved phenylalanine or tryptophan, so it likely reflects a read error. V and J are TRBV6-1 and TRBJ1-1; TRBD1 is a possible D gene (6 bases). Germline values: CDR1 MNHNS, CDR2 SASEGT. The CDR3 spans 13 residues. V was pared by 7 bases and J by 1 base, with 10 bases between. CDR3 in DNA: TGTGCCAGCAACCTACAGGGGAACACTGAAGCTTTCTCT. Translated, it gives CASNLQGNTEAFS.

In its sample, this clonotype was seen many times. The chain couples TRBV28 to TRBJ2-5; D might be TRBD2 (6 bases). The CDR3 is 15 residues long. V was clipped by 7 bases and J by 0 bases, with 15 bases between them. Germline CDR1 MDHEN, CDR2 SYDVKM. CDR3: CASTQGRDYQETQYF. CDR3 bases: TGTGCCAGCACCCAGGGTAGGGACTACCAAGAGACCCAGTACTTC.

This chain links TRBV3-1 with TRBJ1-6; 9 positions match TRBD1. The V and J ends lost 6 bases and 9 bases, in that order; junction bases with no gene match: 9. Germline CDR1 LGHDT, CDR2 YNNKEL (reference sequence). The CDR3 covers 15 residues. The CDR3 nucleotides read TGTGCCAGCAGTCCCTCGGGACAGGGCGTTTCACCCCTCCACTTT. Translation gives CASSPSGQGVSPLHF.

The V call is TRBV6-2 or TRBV6-3, the J call TRBJ2-1; 13 bases agree with TRBD2. Germline CDR1 is MNHEY and CDR2 is SVGEGT. J lost 9 bases, V lost 6 bases, and 5 bases had no gene match. This CDR3 region has 14 residues. CDR3 sequence (DNA): TGTGCCAGCAGACTAGCGGGAGGGCCGGGTGAGCAGTTCTTC. Its translation: CASRLAGGPGEQFF.